The 30 T cell receptor beta chains below all came from one sample that was sequenced in a study of T cell repertoires in cytomegalovirus infection. No antigens are known for them. TCRdb re-analysed the reads in MiXCR, keeping a single row per CDR3 protein. Found here are around 120,000 distinct CDR3 sequences, under 45% of them singletons; the top ten hold about 74%. The specimen was CD8+ T cells from cultured PBMCs, collected from culture after CMV antigen stimulation. The receptors here all came from a human donor in good health (CMV status not recorded). Some clones in this sample may be carry-over from other donors' samples.

The chain recombines TRBV7-8 with TRBJ2-2, with TRBD2 matching over 7 bases. This CDR3 has 17 amino acids. CDR1 is SGHVS, CDR2 FQNEAQ, per germline. With V trimmed by 2 bases and J by 4 bases, 10 bases remained unmatched. CDR3 bases: TGTGCCAGCAGCTTAACCTCGGCTAGCGGAGCCACCGGGGAGCTGTTTTTT. Protein product: CASSLTSASGATGELFF.

This clonotype came up once. The junction departs from the called germline gene at one end, perhaps through a read error. The chain employs TRBV4-1 and TRBJ2-2, with a possible D match to TRBD2 (6 bases). CDR1 and CDR2 from the germline V gene are MGHRA and YSYEKL. The CDR3 loop spans 13 amino acids. CDR3 residues: CTSSRTGAGELFF. As DNA, the CDR3 is TGCACCAGCAGCCGGACGGGGGCCGGGGAGCTGTTTTTT.

The chain carries TRBV28 and TRBJ1-3; D gene ambiguous. The CDR3 is 15 residues long. Trimming stripped 3 bases from V and 4 bases from J, with 13 bases between. Germline V gene lookup returns CDR1 MDHEN and CDR2 SYDVKM. CDR3 amino acids: CASSLGRVSGNTIYF. As DNA, the CDR3 is TGTGCCAGCAGTTTGGGGAGGGTGTCCGGAAACACCATATATTTT.

The V and J genes are TRBV24-1 and TRBJ2-5; D remains unclear. This CDR3 contains 13 residues. Trimming pared 6 bases from V and 0 bases from J, leaving 7 bases between. Germline CDR1 and CDR2: KGHDR and SFDVKD. CDR3 region: CATSRRYQETQYF. CDR3 bases: TGTGCCACCAGTCGGCGATACCAAGAGACCCAGTACTTC.

This clonotype occurred many times. The gene calls are TRBV7-8 and TRBJ2-3; D unresolved. V lost 1 base and J 3 bases, leaving 20 bases between the germline ends. This CDR3 contains 18 residues. Germline V gives CDR1 SGHVS, CDR2 FQNEAQ. Here the CDR3 DNA reads TGTGCCAGCAGCTTAGGGCTAGGCGAACTATTATCTACAGATACGCAGTATTTT. This gives the protein CASSLGLGELLSTDTQYF.

The CDR3 sequence is CSARDQVGNGYTF. The CDR3 region has the DNA TGCAGTGCTAGAGATCAGGTGGGAAATGGCTACACCTTC. The rearrangement uses TRBV20-1 and TRBJ1-2, with D unclear. The CDR3 totals 13 residues. CDR1 and CDR2 (germline): DFQATT, SNEGSKA (reference sequence). V was shortened by 0 bases and J by 6 bases, with 11 bases between the two germline ends.

The V call is TRBV28, the J call TRBJ1-2; D uncertain. The V gene's germline CDR1 is MDHEN and CDR2 SYDVKM. Trimming shortened V by 3 bases and J by 4 bases, and 9 bases separated the two germline ends. There are 13 residues in the CDR3. CDR3 nucleotides: TGTGCCAGCAGTTTTTCGGGGTTCTATGGCTACACCTTC. Protein sequence: CASSFSGFYGYTF.

This clonotype has a handful of counts. This chain joins TRBV5-4 and TRBJ1-1; TRBD1 is a possible D gene (5 bases). The ends were cut back, 6 bases at V and 2 bases at J, with 20 bases in the middle. Germline loops: CDR1 SGHNT, CDR2 YYREEE (reference sequence). The CDR3 is 16 residues long. CDR3 DNA sequence: TGTGCCAGCACCAAGAGTGGCCAGGGAAGAAACACTGAAGCTTTCTTT. Translation gives CASTKSGQGRNTEAFF.

In regard to this clonotype: One junction end does not reproduce the germline sequence, and a read error may be involved. This chain connects TRBV27 to TRBJ1-6, with D perhaps matching TRBD1 (5 bases). The CDR3 totals 18 residues. Germline V lookup: CDR1 MNHEY, CDR2 SMNVEV (reference sequence). Here the CDR3 reads CTSSPWGGKISYNSPLHF. In nucleotides, the CDR3 is TGTACCAGCAGTCCCTGGGGGGGAAAAATCTCCTATAATTCACCCCTCCACTTT.

This clonotype was seen a few times. This chain joins TRBV7-9 and TRBJ2-1; D is uncertain. The CDR3 is 14 residues long. The germline V gene has CDR1 SEHNR and CDR2 FQNEAQ (reference sequence). V was pared by 3 bases and J by 1 base, with 7 bases between. This CDR3 reads CASSFDGSYNEQFF. In DNA form, the CDR3 reads TGTGCCAGCAGCTTTGACGGGTCCTACAATGAGCAGTTCTTC.

This clonotype was detected only a few times. V usage is TRBV12-3 or TRBV12-4 and J usage is TRBJ2-1, with a possible D match to TRBD1 (6 bases). The V gene lost 5 bases and the J gene lost 2 bases, with 7 bases spanning the gap. The CDR3 contains 13 residues. The CDR3 loop is CASSTGTYNEQFF. Written as DNA, the CDR3 is TGTGCCAGCAGTACAGGGACCTACAATGAGCAGTTCTTC.

Concerning this clonotype itself: Mismatch with germline at one junction end may stem from a read error. This sequence joins TRBV4-1 and TRBJ1-6, with a weak D call TRBD1 (5 bases). The CDR3 has 16 amino acids. Germline CDR1 and CDR2: MGHRA and YSYEKL. The CDR3 sequence: CASSPGGDSHNSPLHF. CDR3 DNA: TGCGCCAGCAGCCCAGGCGGGGACTCCCATAATTCACCCCTCCACTTT.

The chain is built from TRBV9 and TRBJ2-1; 10 bases map to TRBD2. CDR3 size: 16 residues. The germline gives CDR1 SGDLS, CDR2 YYNGEE. The J segment lost 4 bases and the V segment lost 0 bases, leaving 4 bases of the junction unmatched. In DNA form, the CDR3 reads TGTGCCAGCAGCGTAGCAAGCGGGGGGGCTTACAATGAGCAGTTCTTC. Protein: CASSVASGGAYNEQFF.

This clonotype was seen many times. V usage is TRBV7-8 and J usage is TRBJ2-3, with 10 bases aligning to TRBD2. J gave up 6 bases and V 5 bases, and 8 bases lay outside the gene matches. Germline V gives CDR1 SGHVS, CDR2 FQNEAQ. The CDR3 is 15 amino acids. The CDR3 nucleotides read TGTGCCAGCAGCCCAACTAGCGGGGAGGGGGATACGCAGTATTTT. This sequence encodes CASSPTSGEGDTQYF. The whole variable domain, filled in from reference TRBV7-8 and TRBJ2-3, reads GAGVSQSPRYKVAKRGQDVALRCDPISGHVSLFWYQQALGQGPEFLTYFQNEAQLDKSGLPSDRFFAERPEGSVSTLKIQRTQQEDSAVYLCASSPTSGEGDTQYFGPGTRLTVL.

This clonotype showed up just a few times. The CDR3 sequence is CASSPIPDRPTDTQYF. The CDR3, as DNA: TGCGCCAGCAGCCCTATCCCGGACAGGCCGACAGATACGCAGTATTTT. V is TRBV4-1 and J is TRBJ2-3, with 7 bases fitting TRBD1. Per germline, CDR1 MGHRA and CDR2 YSYEKL. CDR3 length: 16 residues. Germline trimming cut 4 bases from V and 3 bases from J; bases unmatched to any gene: 10.

This clonotype was seen only a few times. CDR3 bases: TGTGCCAGCAGCCTGCGGGATGAGCAGTTCTTC. The encoded protein is CASSLRDEQFF. This chain joins TRBV5-6 and TRBJ2-1, with D possibly TRBD2 on 5 matching bases. The germline V and J ends were trimmed by 4 bases and 8 bases, with 7 bases remaining between them. Per germline, CDR1 SGHDT and CDR2 YYEEEE. The CDR3 consists of 11 residues.

This clonotype occurred a few times. V is TRBV7-9 and J is TRBJ1-2; tentatively, D is TRBD1 (6 bases). Trimming took 1 base from V and 4 from J, leaving 7 bases between them. This CDR3 spans 13 amino acids. CDR1 SEHNR and CDR2 FQNEAQ come from the germline V gene (reference sequence). DNA of the CDR3: TGTGCCAGCAGCTTAGGAGGGGGCTATGGCTACACCTTC. Protein product: CASSLGGGYGYTF. Based on the CDR3 plus reference TRBV7-9 and TRBJ1-2, the full variable domain is DTGVSQNPRHKITKRGQNVTFRCDPISEHNRLYWYRQTLGQGPEFLTYFQNEAQLEKSRLLSDRFSAERPKGSFSTLEIQRTEQGDSAMYLCASSLGGGYGYTFGSGTRLTVV.

The gene calls are TRBV12-3 or TRBV12-4 and TRBJ1-2; TRBD1 aligns across 10 bases. The CDR3 sequence is 15 residues long. With 5 bases clipped from V and 4 bases from J, the junction kept 7 bases outside the gene matches. The CDR3 coding sequence is TGTGCCAGCAGTAAGACGGGACAGGGGAGCTATGGCTACACCTTC. Translation gives CASSKTGQGSYGYTF.

The chain uses TRBV6-1 and TRBJ1-5; no reliable D call. The germline gives CDR1 MNHNS, CDR2 SASEGT. This CDR3 region has 17 residues. Trimming pared 3 bases from V and 0 bases from J, leaving 15 bases between. The CDR3 here is CASSEVPGVHSNQPQHF. In DNA, the CDR3 is TGTGCCAGCAGTGAGGTACCCGGGGTACATAGCAATCAGCCCCAGCATTTT.

The sample holds a few counts of this clonotype. The chain employs TRBV7-3 and TRBJ2-1; 8 nucleotides match TRBD1. Trimming at V came to 4 bases and at J to 5 bases, leaving 4 bases not matched to a gene. The CDR3 has 14 residues. Germline CDR1 is SGHTA and CDR2 is FQGTGA. Here the CDR3 DNA reads TGTGCCAGCAGCTCTCAGGGGGCCCACAATGAGCAGTTCTTC. Translated, it gives CASSSQGAHNEQFF.

The chain links TRBV12-3 or TRBV12-4 to TRBJ2-7; TRBD1 is a possible D gene (6 bases). This CDR3 spans 13 amino acids. V lost 7 bases and J lost 3, with 13 bases in between. The CDR3 sequence: CASNNRENYEQYF. The CDR3 nucleotides are TGTGCCAGCAACAACAGGGAGAACTACGAGCAGTACTTC.

This clonotype has a single count. This chain's CDR3 is CASSPPTSGGSTDTQYF. CDR3 in DNA: TGTGCCAGCAGCCCCCCGACTAGCGGGGGGAGCACAGATACGCAGTATTTT. The chain has TRBV7-8 and TRBJ2-3; 13 nucleotides match TRBD2. CDR1 is SGHVS and CDR2 is FQNEAQ in the germline V gene. The CDR3 runs 17 residues. V was pared by 5 bases and J by 0 bases, with 5 bases of the junction left unmatched.

This chain connects TRBV12-5 to TRBJ1-1; D remains unclear. The CDR3 runs to 14 residues. Between the trimmed V and J ends, which lost 0 bases and 1 base, there was a span of 6 bases. The germline gives CDR1 LGHNT, CDR2 FRNRAP. For the CDR3, the DNA is TGTGCTAGTGGTTTGGTGGCCGGGAACACTGAAGCTTTCTTT. This encodes CASGLVAGNTEAFF.

Here the CDR3 reads CASSHHGDYNEQFF. The CDR3, as DNA: TGTGCCAGCAGCCATCACGGGGATTACAATGAGCAGTTCTTC. The rearrangement joins TRBV12-3 or TRBV12-4 to TRBJ2-1; maybe TRBD2 (5 bases). The V end was cut by 6 bases, the J end by 4 bases, with 13 bases between. This CDR3 has 14 residues.

The rearrangement uses TRBV12-3 or TRBV12-4 and TRBJ2-5; D call uncertain. Trimming left V 2 bases short and J 4 bases short, with 11 bases between. CDR3 length equals 14 residues. For the CDR3, the DNA is TGTGCCAGCAGTTTATCCCCGGGTTCAGAGACCCAGTACTTC. Amino acids: CASSLSPGSETQYF.

The chain carries TRBV10-3 and TRBJ1-4; D is uncertain. CDR3 length equals 15 residues. The germline V and J ends were trimmed by 4 bases and 3 bases, with 12 bases remaining between them. CDR1 is ENHRY, CDR2 SYGVKD, per germline. CDR3 in DNA: TGTGCCATCAGTGCTGGGAGTGGTGCTAATGAAAAACTGTTTTTT. Amino acid sequence: CAISAGSGANEKLFF.

This clonotype was counted only a few times. This chain joins TRBV12-3 or TRBV12-4 and TRBJ2-3; D possibly matches TRBD1 or TRBD2 (6 bases each). The CDR3 runs 17 residues. The ends were cut back, 2 bases at V and 2 bases at J, with 17 bases in the middle. The DNA for the CDR3 is TGTGCCAGCAGTTTATTTCGGGGGCCCCAACACACAGATACGCAGTATTTT. Translated, it gives CASSLFRGPQHTDTQYF.

This clonotype was recorded a few times. The chain links TRBV28 to TRBJ2-7; tentative D call: TRBD2 (6 bases). In germline, CDR1 is MDHEN, CDR2 SYDVKM. This CDR3 comprises 13 residues. Deletions cut 4 bases from V and 4 bases from J, with 11 bases between. Written as DNA, the CDR3 is TGTGCCAGCAGTTCGGGACTCGGGTACGAGCAGTACTTC. As protein: CASSSGLGYEQYF.

This chain's CDR3 is CASTTRREWYNSPLHF. In DNA form, the CDR3 reads TGTGCCAGCACCACCCGGAGGGAGTGGTATAATTCACCCCTCCACTTT. The rearrangement uses TRBV12-3 or TRBV12-4 and TRBJ1-6; D is undetermined. Between the trimmed V and J ends, which lost 7 bases and 4 bases, there was a span of 17 bases. The CDR3 consists of 16 residues.

This clonotype was recorded a few times. The V call is TRBV6-1, the J call TRBJ1-5; D ambiguous. The germline V and J ends were trimmed by 11 bases and 2 bases, with 10 bases remaining between them. Germline CDR1 MNHNS, CDR2 SASEGT. This CDR3 has 12 residues. CDR3 sequence reads: CASREGNQPQHF. CDR3 in DNA: TGTGCCTCCCGGGAAGGCAATCAGCCCCAGCATTTT.